Presented here are 5 T cell receptor beta chains from one specimen sequenced in a study of blood T cell repertoires in COVID-19. Only in-frame clones appear in the TCRdb table, and some are missing; sequencing was by immunoSEQ multiplex PCR. This sample has about 100,000 clones; about 90% occur once, and the top ten carry 7% to 9.5%. Sequenced material: peripheral blood. The receptors derive from a man aged 25 to 40 in a cohort sampled during active COVID-19.

In this sample, this clone turned up once. The chain joins TRBV19 to TRBJ2-1, with D hard to call. The CDR3 totals 14 residues. CDR1 LNHDA and CDR2 SQIVND come from the germline V gene (reference sequence). V was cut by 7 bases and J by 7 bases, with 17 bases left in between. The DNA for the CDR3 is TGTGCCAGTAACGCGGTAGAAAAGAGGAATGAGCAGTTCTTC. As protein: CASNAVEKRNEQFF.

The V call is TRBV27, the J call TRBJ2-7, with D possibly TRBD1 on 6 matching bases. Germline values: CDR1 MNHEY, CDR2 SMNVEV (reference sequence). The V end was cut by 4 bases, the J end by 5 bases, with 15 bases between. The CDR3 spans 14 residues. The CDR3 nucleotides read TGTGCCAGCAGTTATACTACACAGGGCCACGAGCAGTACTTC. This codes for CASSYTTQGHEQYF.

This clone was seen once. This chain joins TRBV5-4 and TRBJ1-3; D not resolved. Trimming removed 0 bases at V and 2 bases at J, with 9 bases between. This CDR3 contains 15 residues. CDR1 is SGHNT, CDR2 YYREEE, per germline (reference sequence). CDR3 coding DNA: TGTGCCAGCAGCTTGGGAGGGCAAGCTGGAAACACCATATATTTT. Protein sequence: CASSLGGQAGNTIYF. Drawing the rest from reference TRBV5-4 and TRBJ1-3, the complete variable domain is ETGVTQSPTHLIKTRGQQVTLRCSSQSGHNTVSWYQQALGQGPQFIFQYYREEENGRGNFPPRFSGLQFPNYSSELNVNALELDDSALYLCASSLGGQAGNTIYFGEGSWLTVV.

The V call is TRBV27, the J call TRBJ2-3, with 7 bases aligning to TRBD2. This CDR3 region has 17 residues. The V and J ends lost 6 bases and 0 bases, in that order; junction bases with no gene match: 12. The germline V gene encodes CDR1 MNHEY and CDR2 SMNVEV (reference sequence). CDR3 sequence reads: CASRALKRGASTDTQYF. DNA of the CDR3: TGTGCCAGCAGAGCGTTGAAGCGGGGAGCTAGCACAGATACGCAGTATTTT.

The chain carries TRBV10-2 and TRBJ1-2; D may be TRBD1 (5 bases). This CDR3 has 12 amino acids. Germline assignment: CDR1 WSHSY and CDR2 SAAADI. Trimming left V 4 bases short and J 14 bases short, with 17 bases between. In DNA, the CDR3 is TGCGCCAGCAGTGTTTCCGGGGGTTCGGGGACCTTC. It encodes CASSVSGGSGTF.